Shown below are 8 T cell receptor beta chains from a single sample sequenced in a study of T cell responses to AZD1222 COVID-19 vaccine. Data came from immunoSEQ multiplex PCR; TCRdb stores just in-frame clones and leaves some out. The data contain roughly 100,000 clones, roughly nine tenths of them singletons. Sequenced here: peripheral blood, sampled on day 0 of AZD1222 vaccination. These receptors came from an adult in good health.

This clone was recorded only once. This chain joins TRBV5-4 and TRBJ1-2; TRBD1 might be the D (6 bases). This CDR3 spans 15 amino acids. CDR1 is SGHNT, CDR2 YYREEE, per germline (reference sequence). V dropped 0 bases and J dropped 3 bases, with 12 bases sitting between them. The CDR3 spells CASSLAGERDYGYTF. CDR3 DNA: TGTGCCAGCAGCTTGGCAGGGGAGAGGGACTATGGCTACACCTTC.

The J gene is TRBJ2-1, the V gene TRBV7-8; 9 bases agree with TRBD2. V lost 0 bases to trimming and J lost 13 bases; unmatched junction nucleotides: 7. The V gene's germline CDR1 is SGHVS and CDR2 FQNEAQ. CDR3 length: 14 residues. The CDR3 DNA sequence: TGTGCCAGCAGCTTAGCGCTGTCTAGCGGGATTCAGTTCTTC. Protein: CASSLALSSGIQFF. The whole variable domain, remainder taken from reference TRBV7-8 and TRBJ2-1, is GAGVSQSPRYKVAKRGQDVALRCDPISGHVSLFWYQQALGQGPEFLTYFQNEAQLDKSGLPSDRFFAERPEGSVSTLKIQRTQQEDSAVYLCASSLALSSGIQFFGPGTRLTVL.

This clone was counted only a few times. The chain uses TRBV6-5 and TRBJ2-7; possibly TRBD2 for D (5 bases). This CDR3 has 13 amino acids. V gave up 6 bases and J gave up 3 bases, with 12 bases separating them. CDR1 is MNHEY, CDR2 SVGAGI, per germline. The chain's CDR3 is CASRRVGGYEQYF. CDR3 in DNA: TGTGCCAGCAGGAGGGTGGGCGGCTACGAGCAGTACTTC.

J is TRBJ2-3 and V is TRBV7-2, with TRBD2 identical over 9 bases. Germline V gives CDR1 SGHTA, CDR2 FQGNSA. The J segment lost 1 base and the V segment lost 1 base, leaving 3 bases of the junction unmatched. The CDR3 contains 16 residues. The chain's CDR3 is CASSLGVAGGTDTQYF. DNA for the CDR3: TGTGCCAGCAGCTTAGGGGTAGCGGGGGGCACAGATACGCAGTATTTT.

This chain connects TRBV12-3 or TRBV12-4 to TRBJ1-1, with a possible D match to TRBD1 (5 bases). Trimming removed 5 bases at V and 1 base at J, with 8 bases between. The CDR3 runs 13 residues. This CDR3 is CASSPGQNTEAFF. CDR3 nucleotides: TGTGCCAGCAGTCCAGGACAGAACACTGAAGCTTTCTTT.

This clone was observed a single time. The V and J genes are TRBV19 and TRBJ1-4, with D tentatively TRBD1 (5 bases). The CDR3 sequence is 15 residues long. Looked up from germline, CDR1 is LNHDA and CDR2 is SQIVND (reference sequence). Trimming stripped 8 bases from V and 7 bases from J, with 20 bases between. The CDR3 loop reads CASSLRGAVGEKLFF. CDR3 DNA: TGTGCCAGTTCTCTCCGTGGGGCGGTAGGTGAAAAACTGTTTTTT. The entire variable domain, with the rest obtained from reference TRBV19 and TRBJ1-4, is as follows: DGGITQSPKYLFRKEGQNVTLSCEQNLNHDAMYWYRQDPGQGLRLIYYSQIVNDFQKGDIAEGYSVSREKKESFPLTVTSAQKNPTAFYLCASSLRGAVGEKLFFGSGTQLSVL.

The chain joins TRBV29-1 to TRBJ1-1; D may be TRBD1 (5 bases). V was clipped by 3 bases and J by 5 bases, with 13 bases between them. Germline V gives CDR1 SQVTM, CDR2 ANQGSEA. The CDR3 spans 13 residues. CDR3 coding DNA: TGCAGCGTTGACGCAGGGAAGAGGACTGAAGCTTTCTTT. It specifies CSVDAGKRTEAFF.

This chain joins TRBV11-3 and TRBJ1-2, with D unclear. The germline V gene encodes CDR1 SGHNT and CDR2 YENEEA. Trimming shortened V by 1 base and J by 3 bases, and 9 bases separated the two germline ends. This CDR3 spans 14 amino acids. The CDR3 DNA sequence: TGTGCCAGCAGCTTAGCAGGACCGCACTATGGCTACACCTTC. Translated: CASSLAGPHYGYTF.